The entry below gives a single T cell receptor beta chain sequence along with its context. This entry is derived from a study of CD8+CD57+ T cells in acquired aplastic anemia. Sequenced patients had shown CD8+CD57+ cell expansion by flow cytometry. Profiles of TCR beta VDJ and CDR3 were generated from a genomic DNA template. TCRdb re-derived calls from the reads in MiXCR, one entry per CDR3 protein. Of approximately 300,000 distinct CDR3 sequences listed, 45% to 65% are singletons. This sequence originates from a human donor with aplastic anemia. Sequences were obtained from sorted CD4+, CD8+, or CD8+CD57+ T cells (not recorded which) from PBMCs.

In nucleotides, the CDR3 is TGCGCCAGCAGCTTGGGTCTAGCGGGGGGGCTCCACTACGAGCAGTACTTC. Protein product: CASSLGLAGGLHYEQYF. V usage is TRBV5-1 and J usage is TRBJ2-7; 12 bases map to TRBD2. The germline CDR1 and CDR2 sequences are SGHRS and YFSETQ. The CDR3 spans 17 residues. The junction had 7 bases not matched to a gene; V was cut back by 0 bases and J by 3 bases.